This T cell receptor beta chain was recovered during a study of shared clonotypes between healthy human individuals. The wider study: Donor composition was a couple of women and a few men, aged 18 to 49.

Per the germline V gene, CDR1 is SGHVS and CDR2 is FQNEAQ. V dropped 2 bases and J dropped 3 bases, with 26 bases sitting between them. The CDR3 runs 19 residues. Donors were healthy HIV-negative adults without recently reported acute infections or vaccinations. Only in-frame clones appear in the TCRdb table, and some are missing; sequencing was by immunoSEQ multiplex PCR. The sample includes fewer than 1.8 million clones, just under 99% of them seen just once. The origin of this receptor is a man aged 25-45 years in good health. The chain recombines TRBV7-8 with TRBJ2-7, with D tentatively TRBD1 or TRBD2 (6 bases each). Material for sequencing was naive CD4+ T cells sorted from blood. Noted subset: CD45RA+ positively selected. The CDR3 reads CASSLRAGGFLTGRYEQYF. In DNA, the CDR3 is TGTGCCAGCAGCTTAAGAGCCGGGGGCTTCCTGACAGGACGCTACGAGCAGTACTTC.